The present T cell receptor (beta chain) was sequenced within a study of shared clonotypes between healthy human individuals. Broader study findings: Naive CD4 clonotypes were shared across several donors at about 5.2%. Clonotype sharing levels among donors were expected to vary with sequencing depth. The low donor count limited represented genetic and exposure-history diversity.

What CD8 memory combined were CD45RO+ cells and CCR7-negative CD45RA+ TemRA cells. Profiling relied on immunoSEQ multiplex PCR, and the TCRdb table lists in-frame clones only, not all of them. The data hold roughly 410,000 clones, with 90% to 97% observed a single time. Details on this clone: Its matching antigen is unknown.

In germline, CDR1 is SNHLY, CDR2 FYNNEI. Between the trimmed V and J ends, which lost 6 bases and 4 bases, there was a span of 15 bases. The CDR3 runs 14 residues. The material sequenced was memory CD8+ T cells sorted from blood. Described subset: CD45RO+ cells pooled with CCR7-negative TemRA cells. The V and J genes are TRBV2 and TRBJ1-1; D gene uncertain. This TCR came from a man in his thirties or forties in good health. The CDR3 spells CASSALTAGTEAFF. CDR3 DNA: TGTGCCAGCAGCGCCCTTACAGCGGGCACTGAAGCTTTCTTT.